This TCR beta chain emerged from a study of T cells in Graves' hyperthyroidism and ophthalmopathy. Findings of the study overall: Expanded thyroid clonotypes (above 0.001) were mostly also found in blood.

Comment on this clonotype: Its cognate antigen is unknown.

It was RNA transcripts that yielded the amplified TCR beta CDR3 regions. The study used the HTBI primer set for a first-round RT-PCR of the TCR CDR3. TCRdb recomputed calls from the multiplex PCR reads with MiXCR, one row per CDR3 protein. The sample has about 560,000 distinct CDR3 sequences, 15% to 20% seen once. Trimming cost V 4 bases and J 5 bases, with 15 bases left between them. This CDR3 has 14 amino acids. Looked up from germline, CDR1 is KGHSH and CDR2 is LQKENI. The rearrangement links TRBV18 to TRBJ2-7, with a tentative D call TRBD2 (5 bases). Sequencing used blood. This TCR derives from a woman younger than 35 with Graves' hyperthyroidism. CDR3 in DNA: TGTGCCAGCTCACAAGCGGCCTCGACCCACGAGCAGTACTTC. This codes for CASSQAASTHEQYF. The entire variable domain, with the rest obtained from reference TRBV18 and TRBJ2-7, is as follows: NAGVMQNPRHLVRRRGQEARLRCSPMKGHSHVYWYRQLPEEGLKFMVYLQKENIIDESGMPKERFSAEFPKEGPSILRIQQVVRGDSAAYFCASSQAASTHEQYFGPGTRLTVT.